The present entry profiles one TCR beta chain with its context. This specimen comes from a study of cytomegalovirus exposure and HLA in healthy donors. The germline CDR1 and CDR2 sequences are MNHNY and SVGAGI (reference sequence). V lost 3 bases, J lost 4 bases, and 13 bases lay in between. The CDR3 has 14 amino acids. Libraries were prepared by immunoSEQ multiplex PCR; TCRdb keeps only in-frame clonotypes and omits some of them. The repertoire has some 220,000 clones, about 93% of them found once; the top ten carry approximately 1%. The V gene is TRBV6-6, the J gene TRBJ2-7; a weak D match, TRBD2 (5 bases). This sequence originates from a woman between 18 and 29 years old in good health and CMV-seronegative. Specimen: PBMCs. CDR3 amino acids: CASSYYNRGYEQYF. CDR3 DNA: TGTGCCAGCAGTTATTACAACAGAGGGTACGAGCAGTACTTC.